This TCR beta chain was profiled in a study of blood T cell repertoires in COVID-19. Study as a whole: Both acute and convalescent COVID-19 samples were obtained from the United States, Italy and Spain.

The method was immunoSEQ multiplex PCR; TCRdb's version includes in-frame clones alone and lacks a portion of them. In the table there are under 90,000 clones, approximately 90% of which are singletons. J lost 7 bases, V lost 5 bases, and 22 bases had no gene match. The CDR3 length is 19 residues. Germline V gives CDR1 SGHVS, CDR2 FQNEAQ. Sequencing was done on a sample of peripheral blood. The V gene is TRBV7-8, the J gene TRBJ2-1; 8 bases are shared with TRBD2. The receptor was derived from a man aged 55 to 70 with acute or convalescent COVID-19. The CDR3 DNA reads TGTGCCAGCAGCGATTGGACTAGCCTGGGGTTAGGGGTGGTAAATGAGCAGTTCTTC. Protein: CASSDWTSLGLGVVNEQFF.